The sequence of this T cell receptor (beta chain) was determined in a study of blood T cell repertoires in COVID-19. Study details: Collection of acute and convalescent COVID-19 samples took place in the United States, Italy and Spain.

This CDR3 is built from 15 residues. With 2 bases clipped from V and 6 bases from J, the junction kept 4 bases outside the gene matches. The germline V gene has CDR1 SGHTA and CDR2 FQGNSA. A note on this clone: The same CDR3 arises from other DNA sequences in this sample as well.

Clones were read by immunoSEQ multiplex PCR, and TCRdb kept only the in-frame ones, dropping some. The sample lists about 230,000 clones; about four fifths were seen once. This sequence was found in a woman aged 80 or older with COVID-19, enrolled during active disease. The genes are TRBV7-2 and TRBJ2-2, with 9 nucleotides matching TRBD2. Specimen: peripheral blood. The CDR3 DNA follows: TGTGCCAGCAGCTTATCCGGGACTAGCCCCGGGGAGCTGTTTTTT. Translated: CASSLSGTSPGELFF.